The clone carrying this TCR beta chain turned up a few times. What it binds is not known. The sample is drawn from a study of T cells after yellow fever vaccination. At the level of the study: Libraries from low-cell-number fractions were prepared with the SMART-Seq v4 Ultra Low Input RNA kit.

Synthesis of TCR cDNA relied on 5'RACE template switching, which attached a universal primer site and UMIs. TCRdb reprocessed the 5' RACE reads with MiXCR, giving one entry per CDR3 protein. The sample lists around 350,000 distinct CDR3 sequences, approximately 10% occurring once. Study observations and caveats: Clonotypes found in both CD4 and CD8 compartments made up a small share. Weaker overall, the secondary response nonetheless peaked faster (day 5 versus 15).

The CDR3 sequence is 15 residues long. Trimming shortened V by 4 bases and J by 7 bases, and 17 bases separated the two germline ends. CDR1 is MNHNS, CDR2 SASEGT, per germline. The sample here was PBMCs, taken on the day of the first yellow fever vaccination. The TCR was taken from a man between 18 and 29 years old who received the YFV17D yellow fever vaccine. The genes are TRBV6-1 and TRBJ2-1; perhaps D is TRBD1 or TRBD2 (5 bases each). In DNA form, the CDR3 reads TGTGCCAGCAGTGCCTCCGGTGGGGGAGCGAATGAGCAGTTCTTC. Translating it yields CASSASGGGANEQFF.